This T cell receptor (beta chain) comes out of a study of blood T cell repertoires in COVID-19. Overall study context: T cells, B-cell-depleted T cells, or PBMCs supplied cDNA or gDNA.

As processed by the authors: Estimated nucleated cell counts came from reference gene primer amplification. Some clones are missing from TCRdb's copy, which holds only in-frame ones; the method was immunoSEQ multiplex PCR. The V and J calls and clone size were taken over from that table, and D and trimming were inferred from the DNA. Among tens of thousands of clones listed, around 80% were seen once. CDR3 length: 16 residues. Germline CDR1 SGHTA, CDR2 FQGNSA. V shed 5 bases, J shed 0 bases, and the junction held 5 bases outside the gene matches. The sequencing sample was made of peripheral blood. This TCR came from a woman aged 55-75 years with acute or convalescent COVID-19. This rearrangement joins TRBV7-2 to TRBJ2-3, with 10 bases matching TRBD2. The CDR3 coding sequence is TGTGCCAGCAGCCCATCTAGCGGGGGAAGCACAGATACGCAGTATTTT. This encodes CASSPSSGGSTDTQYF.